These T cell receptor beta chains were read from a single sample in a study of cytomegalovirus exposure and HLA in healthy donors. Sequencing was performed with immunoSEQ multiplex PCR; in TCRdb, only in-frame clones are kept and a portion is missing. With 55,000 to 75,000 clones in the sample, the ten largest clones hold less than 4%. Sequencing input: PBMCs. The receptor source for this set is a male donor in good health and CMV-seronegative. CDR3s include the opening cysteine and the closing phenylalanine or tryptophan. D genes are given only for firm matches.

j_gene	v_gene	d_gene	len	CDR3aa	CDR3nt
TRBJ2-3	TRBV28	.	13	CASRGGAGDTQYF	TGTGCCAGCAGAGGAGGCGCCGGAGATACGCAGTATTTT
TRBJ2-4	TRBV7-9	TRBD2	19	CASSLGGLAGARAKNIQYF	TGTGCCAGCAGCTTAGGGGGACTAGCGGGGGCCAGAGCCAAAAACATTCAGTACTTC
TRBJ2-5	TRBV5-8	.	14	CASSLVTYGETQYF	TGTGCCAGCAGCTTAGTTACCTACGGGGAGACCCAGTACTTC
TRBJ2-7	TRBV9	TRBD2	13	CASSSGLAHEQYF	TGTGCCAGCAGCTCTGGACTAGCCCACGAGCAGTACTTC
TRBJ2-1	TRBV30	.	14	CAWKDSQVYNEQFF	TGTGCCTGGAAGGACTCTCAGGTCTACAATGAGCAGTTCTTC
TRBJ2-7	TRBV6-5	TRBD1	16	CASSSNLGTGTYEQYF	TGTGCCAGCAGTTCCAACCTCGGGACAGGGACCTACGAGCAGTACTTC
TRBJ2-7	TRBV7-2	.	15	CASSAGPQGYYEQYF	TGTGCCAGCAGCGCCGGACCACAGGGATACTACGAGCAGTACTTC
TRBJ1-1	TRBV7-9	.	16	CASSLRGQYMNTEAFF	TGTGCCAGCAGCTTGCGCGGGCAGTATATGAACACTGAAGCTTTCTTT
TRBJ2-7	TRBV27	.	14	CASSLYRSAYEQYF	TGTGCCAGCAGTTTATATCGGTCTGCCTACGAGCAGTACTTC
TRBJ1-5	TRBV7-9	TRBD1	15	CASSLTGGGNQPQHF	TGTGCCAGCAGCCTCACAGGGGGTGGCAATCAGCCCCAGCATTTT
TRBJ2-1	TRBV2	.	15	CASKSGSFSYNEQFF	TGTGCCAGTAAGAGCGGGTCTTTCTCCTACAATGAGCAGTTCTTC
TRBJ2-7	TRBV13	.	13	CASSPGRGYEQYF	TGTGCCAGCAGCCCCGGCAGGGGTTACGAGCAGTACTTC
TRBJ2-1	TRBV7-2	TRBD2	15	CASSPTSGEGNEQFF	TGTGCCAGCAGCCCGACTAGCGGTGAAGGCAATGAGCAGTTCTTC
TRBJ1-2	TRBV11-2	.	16	CASSSGDIRGLYGYTF	TGTGCCAGCAGCTCCGGGGATATTCGAGGCCTCTATGGCTACACCTTC
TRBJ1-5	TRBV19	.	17	CASTYLFGEQSNQPQHF	TGTGCCAGTACTTACCTCTTTGGGGAGCAGAGCAATCAGCCCCAGCATTTT
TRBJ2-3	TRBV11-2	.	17	CASSLGVAGLGTDTQYF	TGTGCCAGCAGCTTAGGGGTTGCAGGGCTAGGCACAGATACGCAGTATTTT
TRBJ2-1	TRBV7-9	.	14	CASSKSGTTGEQFF	TGTGCCAGCAGCAAAAGCGGCACCACGGGTGAGCAGTTCTTC
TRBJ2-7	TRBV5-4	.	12	CASSYSSYEQYF	TGTGCCAGCAGCTATTCGTCCTACGAGCAGTACTTC
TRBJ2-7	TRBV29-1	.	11	CSVEQGHEQYF	TGCAGCGTTGAACAGGGCCACGAGCAGTACTTC
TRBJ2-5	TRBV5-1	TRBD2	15	CASSLGLAWKETQYF	TGCGCCAGCAGCTTGGGACTAGCCTGGAAAGAGACCCAGTACTTC
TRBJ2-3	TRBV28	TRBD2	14	CASSARLAGDTQYF	TGTGCCAGCAGTGCCAGACTAGCAGGAGATACGCAGTATTTT
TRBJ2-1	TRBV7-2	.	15	CASSLQGPSVGEQFF	TGTGCCAGCAGCTTACAGGGGCCCTCGGTAGGTGAGCAGTTCTTC
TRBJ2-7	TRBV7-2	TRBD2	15	CASSLGGTSPYEQYF	TGTGCCAGCAGCTTAGGGGGGACTAGTCCGTACGAGCAGTACTTC
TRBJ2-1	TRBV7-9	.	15	CASSLALDFYNEQFF	TGTGCCAGCAGCTTAGCGCTGGACTTTTACAATGAGCAGTTCTTC
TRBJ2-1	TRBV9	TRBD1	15	CASSVGDRGYNEQFF	TGTGCCAGCAGCGTAGGAGACAGGGGCTACAATGAGCAGTTCTTC
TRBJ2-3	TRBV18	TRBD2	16	CASSWTSGGITDTQYF	TGTGCCAGCTCCTGGACTAGCGGGGGGATCACAGATACGCAGTATTTT
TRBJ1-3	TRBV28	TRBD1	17	CASSSDGDRSRGNTIYF	TGTGCCAGCAGCTCCGACGGGGACAGGTCACGAGGAAACACCATATATTTT
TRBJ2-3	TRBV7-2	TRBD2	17	CASSVLLAGGRADTQYF	TGTGCCAGCAGTGTTCTCCTAGCGGGGGGGCGCGCAGATACGCAGTATTTT
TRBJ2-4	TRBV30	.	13	CAWSTGAKNIQYF	TGTGCCTGGAGTACAGGAGCCAAAAACATTCAGTACTTC
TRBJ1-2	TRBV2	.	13	CASSEGERYGYTF	TGTGCCAGCAGTGAAGGAGAACGATATGGCTACACCTTC
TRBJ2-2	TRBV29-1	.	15	CSAKGLDSDTGELFF	TGCAGCGCCAAAGGCTTGGACTCTGACACCGGGGAGCTGTTTTTT
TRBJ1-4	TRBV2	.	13	CAGTGTTNEKLFF	TGTGCCGGCACGGGTACAACTAATGAAAAACTGTTTTTT
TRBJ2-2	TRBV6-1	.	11	CASGRTGELFF	TGTGCCAGCGGGCGAACCGGGGAGCTGTTTTTT
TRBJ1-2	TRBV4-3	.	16	CASSQDLGERDYGYTF	TGCGCCAGCAGCCAAGATTTAGGGGAGCGGGACTATGGCTACACCTTC
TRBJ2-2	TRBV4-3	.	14	CASSQEEVSGELFF	TGCGCCAGCAGCCAAGAAGAGGTCTCCGGGGAGCTGTTTTTT
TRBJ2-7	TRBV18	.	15	CASSPAGQAGYEQYF	TGTGCCAGCTCACCAGCGGGGCAGGCAGGGTACGAGCAGTACTTC
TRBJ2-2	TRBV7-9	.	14	CASSYNGGTGELFF	TGTGCCAGCAGCTATAACGGCGGGACCGGGGAGCTGTTTTTT
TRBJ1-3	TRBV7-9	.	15	CASSSGRDSGNTIYF	TGTGCCAGCAGCTCCGGACGGGACTCTGGAAACACCATATATTTT
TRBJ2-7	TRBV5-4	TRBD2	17	CASSLGPSGGPSYEQYF	TGTGCCAGCAGCTTGGGTCCTAGCGGGGGGCCCTCCTACGAGCAGTACTTC
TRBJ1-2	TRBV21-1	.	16	CASSKEESEVLDGYTF	TGTGCCAGCAGCAAAGAGGAGTCCGAGGTGTTGGATGGCTACACCTTC
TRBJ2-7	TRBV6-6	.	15	CASSRLGDMTYEQYF	TGTGCCAGCAGTCGGCTGGGGGACATGACCTACGAGCAGTACTTC
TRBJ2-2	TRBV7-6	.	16	CASTPDGGVGTGELFF	TGTGCCAGCACCCCAGACGGCGGAGTGGGCACCGGGGAGCTGTTTTTT
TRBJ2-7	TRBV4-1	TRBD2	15	CASSQVTSGGYEQYF	TGCGCCAGCAGCCAAGTGACTAGCGGGGGGTACGAGCAGTACTTC
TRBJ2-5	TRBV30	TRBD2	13	CAWTPAGRETQYF	TGTGCCTGGACCCCAGCGGGGAGAGAGACCCAGTACTTC
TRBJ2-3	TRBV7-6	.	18	CVSSLEGPGTRGTDTQYF	TGTGTCAGCAGCTTAGAAGGCCCCGGGACAAGAGGCACAGATACGCAGTATTTT
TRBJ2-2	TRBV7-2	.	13	CASSFGGSGELFF	TGTGCCAGCAGCTTTGGAGGTTCCGGGGAGCTGTTTTTT
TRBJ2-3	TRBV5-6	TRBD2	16	CASSLTAGGGADTQYF	TGTGCCAGCAGCTTGACAGCGGGAGGAGGCGCAGATACGCAGTATTTT
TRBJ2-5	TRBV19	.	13	CASSIPGWETQYF	TGTGCCAGTAGTATCCCGGGTTGGGAGACCCAGTACTTC
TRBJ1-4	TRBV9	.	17	CASSVGDMGPSGEKLFF	TGTGCCAGCAGCGTAGGGGACATGGGCCCTTCAGGGGAAAAACTGTTTTTT
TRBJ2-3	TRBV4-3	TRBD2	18	CASSQASRLAGDADTQYF	TGCGCCAGCAGCCAAGCGTCCCGACTAGCGGGAGATGCAGATACGCAGTATTTT
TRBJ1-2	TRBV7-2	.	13	CASSTRRAGGYTF	TGTGCCAGCAGCACCCGCAGGGCCGGTGGCTACACCTTC
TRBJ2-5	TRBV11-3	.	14	CASSLGVSAETQYF	TGTGCCAGCAGCTTAGGAGTTAGCGCGGAGACCCAGTACTTC
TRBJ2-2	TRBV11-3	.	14	CASSLSRATGELFF	TGTGCCAGCAGCTTAAGTAGAGCCACCGGGGAGCTGTTTTTT